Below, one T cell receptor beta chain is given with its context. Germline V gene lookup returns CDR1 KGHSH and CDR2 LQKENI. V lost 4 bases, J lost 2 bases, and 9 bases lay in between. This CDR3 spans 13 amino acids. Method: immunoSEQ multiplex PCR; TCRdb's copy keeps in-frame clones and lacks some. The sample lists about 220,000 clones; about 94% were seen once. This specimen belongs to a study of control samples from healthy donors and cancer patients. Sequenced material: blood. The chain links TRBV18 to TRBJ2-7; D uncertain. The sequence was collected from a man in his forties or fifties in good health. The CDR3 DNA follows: TGTGCCAGCTCACGAACTGACACCTACGAGCAGTACTTC. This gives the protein CASSRTDTYEQYF.